The 5 T cell receptor beta chains in this list originate from one sample, sequenced in a study of glioma-infiltrating T cells. Using RNA template, CDR3s of TCR alpha and beta were amplified with iRepertoire arm-PCR. TCRdb ran MiXCR on the multiplex PCR reads and lists one entry per CDR3 protein. The table records about 6,000 distinct CDR3 sequences, 40% to 45% of them present only once. Source material: glioma tissue, nonneoplastic brain tissue, or PBMCs (not recorded which). These receptors originate from a human donor with low-grade glioma or glioblastoma, undergoing nonglioma brain surgery, or in good health (not recorded which).

Turning to this clonotype: One end of the junction does not line up with germline, which may come from a read error. The chain has TRBV3-1 and TRBJ1-5; no firm D call. The CDR3 extends over 12 amino acids. Germline V gene lookup returns CDR1 LGHDT and CDR2 YNNKEL (reference sequence). The CDR3 here is CASSQGVSPQHF. DNA of the CDR3: TGTGCCAGCAGCCAAGGGGTATCGCCCCAGCACTTT.

The chain carries TRBV4-2 and TRBJ2-7; 8 nucleotides line up with TRBD2. In germline, CDR1 is LGHNA, CDR2 YNFKEQ. Losses at the gene ends were 4 bases for V and 3 bases for J; bases not matched to a gene: 8. CDR3 length equals 15 residues. CDR3 nucleotides: TGTGCCAGCAGCCTTGACGGGGGGGAAAACTACGAGCAGTACTTC. This translates into CASSLDGGENYEQYF.

V usage is TRBV5-5 and J usage is TRBJ2-1; 11 bases are a match to TRBD2. The CDR3 extends over 15 amino acids. CDR1 and CDR2 from the germline V gene are SGHKS and YYEKEE (reference sequence). Germline trimming cut 4 bases from V and 10 bases from J; bases unmatched to any gene: 10. The CDR3 nucleotides read TGTGCCAGCAGCCTTAGCGGGGGGGGGGAGGGGGAGCAGTTCTTC. Translation: CASSLSGGGEGEQFF.

This chain connects TRBV20-1 to TRBJ2-1, with a tentative D call TRBD2 (5 bases). The CDR3 totals 18 residues. CDR1 and CDR2 from the germline V gene are DFQATT and SNEGSKA (reference sequence). Trimming removed 4 bases from V and 4 bases from J, with 26 bases in between. The CDR3 is CSAIEGSVLIWRYNEQFF. The CDR3 DNA reads as TGCAGTGCTATAGAGGGATCTGTATTGATCTGGCGTTACAATGAGCAGTTCTTC.

The gene calls are TRBV6-6 and TRBJ1-1, with D hard to call. The V end was cut by 2 bases, the J end by 3 bases, with 7 bases between. CDR1 MNHNY and CDR2 SVGAGI come from the germline V gene (reference sequence). The CDR3 runs 13 residues. The CDR3 region is CASSYVGDTEAFF. CDR3 bases: TGTGCCAGCAGTTACGTTGGCGACACTGAAGCTTTCTTT.